The 31 T cell receptor beta chains below come from one sample, sequenced in a study of OX40 agonist ivuxolimab in advanced cancers. Sequencing used immunoSEQ multiplex PCR; TCRdb keeps in-frame clones, though not all of them. The sample consists of 75,000 to 100,000 clones, approximately 84% of them appearing once. Sequenced here: CD4+ or CD8+ T cells sorted from blood, sampled in a trial of the OX40 agonist ivuxolimab. Receptors were obtained from an adult with an advanced solid tumor such as melanoma, head and neck, liver or kidney cancer.

The chain uses TRBV19 and TRBJ1-2, with TRBD1 as a possible D gene (6 bases). The germline V and J ends were trimmed by 2 bases and 6 bases, with 13 bases remaining between them. The CDR3 consists of 14 residues. The germline CDR1 and CDR2 sequences are LNHDA and SQIVND (reference sequence). The CDR3 bases are TGTGCCAGTAGTATACAGGGGACGGCGAATGGCTACACCTTC. Translation gives CASSIQGTANGYTF.

The chain links TRBV5-4 to TRBJ2-3; tentatively, D is TRBD2 (6 bases). Germline assignment: CDR1 SGHNT and CDR2 YYREEE (reference sequence). The length of the CDR3 is 14 residues. V was cut by 0 bases and J by 4 bases, with 9 bases left in between. The CDR3 nucleotides are TGTGCCAGCAGCTTGGGCGGGACCCCAGATACGCAGTATTTT. Translated: CASSLGGTPDTQYF.

This chain uses TRBV6-6 with TRBJ1-1, with D unresolved. The CDR3 covers 15 residues. V gave up 0 bases and J gave up 4 bases, with 12 bases separating them. Germline CDR1 MNHNY, CDR2 SVGAGI (reference sequence). The CDR3 loop reads CASSYSGPELTEAFF. The CDR3 nucleotides are TGTGCCAGCAGTTACTCTGGGCCCGAGCTCACTGAAGCTTTCTTT.

The CDR3 here is CASSSSTGGLFF. The CDR3 region has the DNA TGTGCCAGCAGCTCCTCGACCGGGGGACTGTTTTTT. The V and J genes are TRBV5-6 and TRBJ1-4; D is possibly TRBD1 (5 bases). V was pared by 3 bases and J by 13 bases, with 13 bases between. Germline assignment: CDR1 SGHDT and CDR2 YYEEEE. This CDR3 has 12 amino acids.

The chain couples TRBV19 to TRBJ1-1; TRBD1 agrees at 12 bases. V gave up 4 bases and J gave up 5 bases; unmatched junction bases: 8. Germline-derived CDR1 and CDR2 are LNHDA and SQIVND (reference sequence). This CDR3 has 16 amino acids. DNA for the CDR3: TGTGCCAGTAGTAAGGGACAGGGGGCAGGGGGTACTGAAGCTTTCTTT. Amino acids: CASSKGQGAGGTEAFF.

This chain uses TRBV27 with TRBJ2-5; D remains ambiguous. The J call is doubtful: the DNA matches TRBJ2-7 better. The CDR3 is 15 amino acids. From germline, CDR1 is MNHEY and CDR2 SMNVEV (reference sequence). DNA of the CDR3: TGTGCCAGCAGTTTATCTTGGGGAATCGGCTACGAGCAGTACTTC. It is translated as CASSLSWGIGYEQYF.

The chain recombines TRBV6-5 with TRBJ1-6, with 7 bases that match TRBD1. The CDR3 extends over 13 amino acids. Germline loops: CDR1 MNHEY, CDR2 SVGAGI. V dropped 10 bases and J dropped 5; count of bases not matched to a gene: 5. The CDR3 sequence is CATRDRDNSPLHF. CDR3 nucleotides: TGTGCCACCCGGGACAGAGATAATTCACCCCTCCACTTT.

The chain has TRBV27 and TRBJ2-3; D remains unclear. Germline CDR1 reads MNHEY; CDR2 reads SMNVEV (reference sequence). V was clipped by 8 bases and J by 3 bases, with 15 bases between them. The CDR3 is 14 residues long. CDR3 sequence: CASGSLGETDTQYF. The CDR3 nucleotides are TGTGCCAGCGGTTCCTTAGGCGAGACAGATACGCAGTATTTT.

The chain joins TRBV19 to TRBJ2-2; D is possibly TRBD1 (5 bases). Germline V gives CDR1 LNHDA, CDR2 SQIVND (reference sequence). The ends were cut back, 6 bases at V and 3 bases at J, with 11 bases in the middle. This CDR3 has 14 amino acids. CDR3 amino acids: CASSEKGYTGELFF. The CDR3 DNA follows: TGTGCCAGTAGCGAAAAGGGGTACACCGGGGAGCTGTTTTTT.

The rearrangement links TRBV9 to TRBJ2-5; TRBD1 agrees at 8 bases. CDR3 length: 15 residues. CDR1 is SGDLS and CDR2 is YYNGEE in the germline V gene. J gave up 4 bases and V 4 bases, and 9 bases lay outside the gene matches. In nucleotides, the CDR3 is TGTGCCAGCAGCTCACGACAGGGGTTTGGAGAGACCCAGTACTTC. Its protein is CASSSRQGFGETQYF.

This clone was counted a single time. The chain is built from TRBV9 and TRBJ1-1; D call uncertain. V gave up 6 bases and J gave up 1 base, with 7 bases separating them. The germline gives CDR1 SGDLS, CDR2 YYNGEE. The CDR3 is 12 amino acids. The CDR3 DNA is TGTGCCAGCATGGGAGGGAACACTGAAGCTTTCTTT. Protein sequence: CASMGGNTEAFF. Full variable domain (remainder filled in from reference TRBV9 and TRBJ1-1): DSGVTQTPKHLITATGQRVTLRCSPRSGDLSVYWYQQSLDQGLQFLIQYYNGEERAKGNILERFSAQQFPDLHSELNLSSLELGDSALYFCASMGGNTEAFFGQGTRLTVV.

This sequence joins TRBV27 and TRBJ1-1; TRBD1 might be the D (5 bases). Germline V gene data show CDR1 as MNHEY and CDR2 as SMNVEV (reference sequence). The V end was cut by 4 bases, the J end by 8 bases, with 14 bases between. CDR3 length: 13 residues. The CDR3 here is CASSWGGPGEAFF. CDR3 coding DNA: TGTGCCAGCAGTTGGGGGGGTCCCGGGGAAGCTTTCTTT.

The chain employs TRBV21-1 and TRBJ1-6. TRBV21-1 is labeled a pseudogene. The CDR3 is 18 amino acids. The CDR3: CASSKKKGGASYNSPLHF. The DNA of the CDR3 is TGTGCCAGCAGCAAAAAGAAAGGAGGGGCCTCCTATAATTCACCCCTCCACTTT.

J is TRBJ1-5 and V is TRBV9; 10 bases are shared with TRBD1. The trim removed 3 bases at V and 2 bases at J, leaving 2 bases unmatched. The CDR3 length is 15 residues. Germline assignment: CDR1 SGDLS and CDR2 YYNGEE. The CDR3 is CASSAGTGGNQPQHF. The CDR3 DNA is TGTGCCAGCAGCGCGGGGACAGGGGGCAATCAGCCCCAGCATTTT.

This chain links TRBV2 with TRBJ1-5; D is undetermined. In germline, CDR1 is SNHLY, CDR2 FYNNEI. This CDR3 has 13 residues. Trimming cost V 8 bases and J 3 bases, with 11 bases left between them. In nucleotides, the CDR3 is TGTGCCAGCGTGTCGACGCCCAATCAGCCCCAGCATTTT. It codes for CASVSTPNQPQHF. Full variable domain (missing parts from reference TRBV2 and TRBJ1-5): EPEVTQTPSHQVTQMGQEVILRCVPISNHLYFYWYRQILGQKVEFLVSFYNNEISEKSEIFDDQFSVERPDGSNFTLKIRSTKLEDSAMYFCASVSTPNQPQHFGDGTRLSIL.

The chain recombines TRBV7-3 with TRBJ2-2, with 10 bases matching TRBD1. The germline V gene has CDR1 SGHTA and CDR2 FQGTGA. V trimming: 5 bases; J trimming: 5 bases; junction bases outside the gene matches: 5. There are 15 residues in the CDR3. The CDR3 bases are TGTGCCAGCAGCCGGACAGGGGGGTTTACCGGGGAGCTGTTTTTT. This sequence encodes CASSRTGGFTGELFF.

This chain connects TRBV7-9 to TRBJ2-3; 9 nucleotides agree with TRBD1. In germline, CDR1 is SEHNR, CDR2 FQNEAQ (reference sequence). The CDR3 loop spans 12 amino acids. With 6 bases clipped from V and 9 bases from J, the junction kept 4 bases outside the gene matches. The CDR3 DNA is TGTGCCAGCAGTACAGGGGGCGGGACGCAGTATTTT. Encoded protein: CASSTGGGTQYF.

The chain is built from TRBV4-2 and TRBJ2-2, with a possible D match to TRBD2 (5 bases). Trimming took 0 bases from V and 6 from J, leaving 11 bases between them. This CDR3 is built from 15 residues. Germline V gene lookup returns CDR1 LGHNA and CDR2 YNFKEQ. This CDR3 is CASSQDLASPGELFF. The CDR3 DNA follows: TGTGCCAGCAGCCAAGATCTGGCTAGCCCCGGGGAGCTGTTTTTT.

The J gene is TRBJ2-1, the V gene TRBV9, with 14 bases aligning to TRBD2. The V segment lost 4 bases and the J segment 4 bases; nucleotides outside the gene matches: 7. The CDR3 has 17 residues. The germline V gene has CDR1 SGDLS and CDR2 YYNGEE. CDR3 residues: CASSPSGTSGGYNEQFF. The CDR3 DNA follows: TGTGCCAGCAGCCCCTCCGGGACTAGCGGGGGTTACAATGAGCAGTTCTTC.

This clone has a handful of counts. The chain is built from TRBV12-5 and TRBJ1-2; 8 nucleotides align to TRBD1. Trimming at V came to 2 bases and at J to 1 base, leaving 6 bases not matched to a gene. Germline CDR1 LGHNT, CDR2 FRNRAP. CDR3 length: 16 residues. Here the CDR3 reads CASGLPPGQGNYGYTF. The DNA of the CDR3 is TGTGCTAGTGGTTTGCCCCCCGGACAGGGTAACTATGGCTACACCTTC.

V usage is TRBV18 and J usage is TRBJ1-1; D is uncertain. CDR1 is KGHSH, CDR2 LQKENI, per germline. Trimming left V 4 bases short and J 0 bases short, with 6 bases between. The CDR3 is made up of 13 amino acids. The CDR3 sequence is CASSLGLNTEAFF. The DNA of the CDR3 is TGTGCCAGCTCACTGGGGTTGAACACTGAAGCTTTCTTT.

This chain uses TRBV28 with TRBJ1-1; possibly TRBD1 for D (5 bases). From germline, CDR1 is MDHEN and CDR2 SYDVKM. This CDR3 has 14 amino acids. V lost 3 bases, J lost 1 base, and 9 bases lay in between. CDR3 bases: TGTGCCAGCAGTTTGGGACGAACGAACACTGAAGCTTTCTTT. It encodes CASSLGRTNTEAFF. The whole variable domain, filled in from reference TRBV28 and TRBJ1-1, reads DVKVTQSSRYLVKRTGEKVFLECVQDMDHENMFWYRQDPGLGLRLIYFSYDVKMKEKGDIPEGYSVSREKKERFSLILESASTNQTSMYLCASSLGRTNTEAFFGQGTRLTVV.

As DNA, the CDR3 is TGTGCCAGCAGGGGGGACGCCTACGAGCAGTACTTC. Translated, it gives CASRGDAYEQYF. The chain uses TRBV2 and TRBJ2-7, with D possibly called TRBD1 or TRBD2 (5 bases each). V shed 6 bases and J shed 2 bases, with 8 bases lying between them. Per germline, CDR1 SNHLY and CDR2 FYNNEI. The CDR3 contains 12 residues.

This clone has ten or more counts. The CDR3 coding sequence is TGTGCCAGCAGACAGGGGGCTGGTCAGCCCCAGCATTTT. Translated: CASRQGAGQPQHF. This chain uses TRBV6-5 with TRBJ1-5; 9 nucleotides match TRBD1. CDR3 length: 13 residues. Germline loops: CDR1 MNHEY, CDR2 SVGAGI. Trimming cost V 6 bases and J 6 bases; bases outside gene matches: 3.

This chain connects TRBV7-7 to TRBJ2-3; TRBD2 agrees at 8 bases. This CDR3 region has 16 residues. CDR1 is SSHAT and CDR2 is FNYEAQ in the germline V gene (reference sequence). The J segment lost 0 bases and the V segment lost 3 bases, leaving 5 bases of the junction unmatched. CDR3 residues: CASSLSGGPSTDTQYF. CDR3 nucleotides: TGTGCCAGCAGCTTGAGCGGGGGCCCTAGCACAGATACGCAGTATTTT.

The V and J genes are TRBV12-5 and TRBJ2-7, with D possibly TRBD2 on 6 matching bases. The V gene's germline CDR1 is LGHNT and CDR2 FRNRAP. V was shortened by 0 bases and J by 3 bases, with 18 bases between the two germline ends. The CDR3 extends over 17 amino acids. The CDR3 DNA reads TGTGCTAGTGGTTTGGTACGACCCGGGAGAGAAGACTACGAGCAGTACTTC. Translating gives CASGLVRPGREDYEQYF.

In the case of this clone: A read error is possible here, since a much larger clone lies one base away. The chain links TRBV4-1 to TRBJ1-5; TRBD1 matches 10 bases. V dropped 4 bases and J dropped 4; count of bases not matched to a gene: 4. Per germline, CDR1 MGHRA and CDR2 YSYEKL. There are 15 residues in the CDR3. CDR3 nucleotide sequence: TGCGCCAGCAGCCGAGGGACAGGGGAGAATCAGCCCCAGCATTTT. It specifies CASSRGTGENQPQHF.

Only one count was recorded for this clone. This chain joins TRBV28 and TRBJ1-2, with 9 bases matching TRBD1. The ends lost 6 bases at V and 7 bases at J; junction bases unmatched: 12. Germline CDR1 and CDR2: MDHEN and SYDVKM. This CDR3 contains 15 residues. CDR3 nucleotide sequence: TGTGCCAGCAGCACCCGAGGACAGGGGAAGGGTGGCTACACCTTC. Translating gives CASSTRGQGKGGYTF.

This clone was picked up a small number of times. V and J are TRBV18 and TRBJ1-3; D is ambiguous. Germline V CDR1 and CDR2: KGHSH, LQKENI. The CDR3 loop spans 15 amino acids. V was shortened by 2 bases and J by 1 base, with 9 bases between the two germline ends. The CDR3 spells CASSPGQESGNTIYF. CDR3 coding DNA: TGTGCCAGCTCACCAGGGCAGGAGTCTGGAAACACCATATATTTT.

The CDR3 DNA sequence: TGTGCCAGTAGTATCCCAGCGGGAGTTACAGATACGCAGTATTTT. It encodes CASSIPAGVTDTQYF. The chain has TRBV19 and TRBJ2-3; TRBD2 matches 8 bases. V lost 3 bases and J lost 3; bases outside the gene matches: 5. The CDR3 is 15 amino acids. Germline V gene sequence: CDR1 LNHDA, CDR2 SQIVND (reference sequence).

V gene TRBV7-6 combines with J gene TRBJ1-3; D remains unclear. The V gene's germline CDR1 is SGHVS and CDR2 FNYEAQ. V lost 3 bases and J lost 1, with 7 bases in between. The CDR3 is 14 residues long. This CDR3 is CASSFGQSGNTIYF. As DNA, the CDR3 is TGTGCCAGCAGCTTCGGGCAGTCTGGAAACACCATATATTTT.